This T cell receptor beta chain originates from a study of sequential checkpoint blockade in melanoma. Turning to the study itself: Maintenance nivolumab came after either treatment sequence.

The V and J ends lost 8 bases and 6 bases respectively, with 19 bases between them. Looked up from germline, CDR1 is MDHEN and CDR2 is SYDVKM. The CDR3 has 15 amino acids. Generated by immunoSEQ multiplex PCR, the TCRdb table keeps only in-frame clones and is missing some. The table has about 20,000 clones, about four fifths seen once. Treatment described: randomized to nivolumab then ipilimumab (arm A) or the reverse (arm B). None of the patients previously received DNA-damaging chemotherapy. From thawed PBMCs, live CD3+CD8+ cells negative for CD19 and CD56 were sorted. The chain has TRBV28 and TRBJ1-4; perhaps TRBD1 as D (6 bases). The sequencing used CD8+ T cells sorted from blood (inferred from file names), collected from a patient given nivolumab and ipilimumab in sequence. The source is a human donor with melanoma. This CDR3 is CASGGETGLYEKLFF. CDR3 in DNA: TGTGCCAGCGGGGGGGAAACAGGGTTGTATGAAAAACTGTTTTTT.